A selection of T cell receptor beta chains follows, all from one sample in a study of blood T cells in healthy people across ages. TCRdb reprocessed the 5' RACE reads with MiXCR, giving one entry per CDR3 protein. The sample gives 1,100,000 or so distinct CDR3 sequences, 35% to 50% of which show up once; approximately 19% is in the top ten. The sample taken for sequencing was blood. The receptors derive from a woman aged 55-69 years in good health. The CDR3 runs from the conserved cysteine through the conserved F or W. Each record gives: clone size, J gene, D gene, V gene, CDR3 protein, CDR3 DNA. The D gene is left open where the match is weak. The size field is filled for only some rows; it gives once, few, many or a size class.

clone_size: few; j_call: TRBJ2-1; d_call: TRBD1; v_call: TRBV7-3; cdr3_aa: CASSPGTGGLGNEQFF; cdr3_nt: TGTGCCAGCAGTCCCGGGACAGGGGGTTTAGGCAATGAGCAGTTCTTC
clone_size: .; j_call: TRBJ2-7; d_call: .; v_call: TRBV10-3; cdr3_aa: CATSESAYNEQYF; cdr3_nt: TGTGCCACCAGTGAGTCAGCTTACAATGAGCAGTACTTC
clone_size: few; j_call: TRBJ2-1; d_call: TRBD1; v_call: TRBV5-1; cdr3_aa: CASSTHRDRGDNEQFF; cdr3_nt: TGCGCCAGCAGCACCCACCGGGACAGGGGGGACAATGAGCAGTTCTTC
clone_size: .; j_call: TRBJ2-7; d_call: TRBD1; v_call: TRBV6-5; cdr3_aa: CASSPSSGTDSYEQYF; cdr3_nt: TGTGCCAGCAGTCCGAGCTCCGGGACAGACTCCTACGAGCAGTACTTC
clone_size: .; j_call: TRBJ2-6; d_call: TRBD1; v_call: TRBV12-3/TRBV12-4; cdr3_aa: CASSSRQGNVLTF; cdr3_nt: TGTGCCAGCAGTTCGAGACAGGGCAACGTCCTGACTTTC
clone_size: .; j_call: TRBJ1-5; d_call: .; v_call: TRBV6-1; cdr3_aa: CASTRQGYSNQPQHF; cdr3_nt: TGTGCCAGCACTAGGCAGGGATATAGCAATCAGCCCCAGCATTTT
clone_size: .; j_call: TRBJ2-1; d_call: .; v_call: TRBV11-2; cdr3_aa: CASSLERRGEQFF; cdr3_nt: TGTGCCAGCAGCTTAGAACGTCGAGGCGAGCAGTTCTTC
clone_size: .; j_call: TRBJ2-7; d_call: TRBD2; v_call: TRBV11-2; cdr3_aa: CASSQTSGRSEQCF; cdr3_nt: TGTGCCAGCAGCCAGACTAGCGGGAGATCCGAGCAGTGCTTC
clone_size: .; j_call: TRBJ2-1; d_call: .; v_call: TRBV6-5; cdr3_aa: CASRNPGQGAYNEQFF; cdr3_nt: TGTGCCAGCAGGAACCCTGGGCAGGGCGCCTACAATGAGCAGTTCTTC
clone_size: few; j_call: TRBJ2-7; d_call: .; v_call: TRBV20-1; cdr3_aa: CSARDIGGVFSYEQYF; cdr3_nt: TGCAGTGCTAGAGATATTGGGGGAGTATTCTCCTACGAGCAGTACTTC
clone_size: .; j_call: TRBJ1-1; d_call: .; v_call: TRBV29-1; cdr3_aa: CSVGGPLGGTEAFF; cdr3_nt: TGCAGCGTTGGTGGACCCCTGGGCGGCACTGAAGCTTTCTTT
clone_size: once; j_call: TRBJ2-5; d_call: TRBD1; v_call: TRBV24-1; cdr3_aa: CATSDTPGQQETQYF; cdr3_nt: TGTGCCACCAGTGATACACCGGGACAGCAAGAGACCCAGTACTTC
clone_size: .; j_call: TRBJ2-1; d_call: .; v_call: TRBV3-1; cdr3_aa: CASSQENVPYNEQFF; cdr3_nt: TGTGCCAGCAGCCAAGAGAACGTACCCTACAATGAGCAGTTCTTC
clone_size: few; j_call: TRBJ1-2; d_call: .; v_call: TRBV5-1; cdr3_aa: CASSLARPDYGYTF; cdr3_nt: TGCGCCAGCAGCTTGGCAAGGCCGGATTATGGCTACACCTTC
clone_size: .; j_call: TRBJ2-5; d_call: TRBD1; v_call: TRBV6-5; cdr3_aa: CASSYKTTGGRETQYF; cdr3_nt: TGTGCCAGCAGTTACAAGACGACAGGGGGGAGAGAGACCCAGTACTTC
clone_size: .; j_call: TRBJ2-1; d_call: TRBD1; v_call: TRBV7-3; cdr3_aa: CASSLPEYGQGTYNEQFF; cdr3_nt: TGTGCCAGCAGCTTACCAGAATACGGACAGGGTACCTACAATGAGCAGTTCTTC
clone_size: few; j_call: TRBJ2-1; d_call: .; v_call: TRBV15; cdr3_aa: CATSRGIEEGHEQFF; cdr3_nt: TGTGCCACCAGCAGAGGTATTGAGGAGGGGCATGAGCAGTTCTTC
clone_size: .; j_call: TRBJ2-7; d_call: .; v_call: TRBV5-1; cdr3_aa: CASSVAGFYEQYF; cdr3_nt: TGCGCCAGCAGCGTGGCCGGGTTCTACGAGCAGTACTTC
clone_size: .; j_call: TRBJ2-5; d_call: .; v_call: TRBV14; cdr3_aa: CASSQVRGSKETQYF; cdr3_nt: TGTGCCAGCAGCCAAGTCAGGGGTTCGAAGGAGACCCAGTACTTC
clone_size: .; j_call: TRBJ2-7; d_call: TRBD2; v_call: TRBV12-3/TRBV12-4; cdr3_aa: CASSFRISGRALEQYF; cdr3_nt: TGTGCCAGCAGCTTCCGAATTAGCGGGAGGGCGCTCGAGCAGTACTTC
clone_size: .; j_call: TRBJ2-5; d_call: TRBD2; v_call: TRBV15; cdr3_aa: CASSRDRGSEETQYF; cdr3_nt: TGTGCCTCCAGCAGAGATCGCGGGAGTGAAGAGACCCAGTACTTC
clone_size: few; j_call: TRBJ2-1; d_call: .; v_call: TRBV12-3/TRBV12-4; cdr3_aa: CASRQDGQNYNEQFF; cdr3_nt: TGTGCCAGCAGGCAAGACGGACAGAACTACAATGAGCAGTTCTTC
clone_size: .; j_call: TRBJ2-1; d_call: TRBD2; v_call: TRBV20-1; cdr3_aa: CSARDVLAGGYEQFF; cdr3_nt: TGCAGTGCTAGAGATGTACTAGCGGGCGGGTATGAGCAGTTCTTC
clone_size: few; j_call: TRBJ2-1; d_call: .; v_call: TRBV10-1; cdr3_aa: CASSESSISDEQFF; cdr3_nt: TGCGCCAGCAGTGAGTCTTCTATTTCGGATGAGCAGTTCTTC
clone_size: .; j_call: TRBJ2-7; d_call: .; v_call: TRBV27; cdr3_aa: CASRTEGNYEQYF; cdr3_nt: TGTGCCAGCAGGACGGAGGGAAACTACGAGCAGTACTTC
clone_size: few; j_call: TRBJ2-1; d_call: TRBD2; v_call: TRBV7-6; cdr3_aa: CASSPRDSGSLYNEQFF; cdr3_nt: TGTGCCAGCAGCCCCCGTGATAGCGGGAGCCTATACAATGAGCAGTTCTTC
clone_size: many; j_call: TRBJ2-3; d_call: TRBD2; v_call: TRBV7-2; cdr3_aa: CASTLSGMVTDTQYF; cdr3_nt: TGTGCCAGCACCCTGAGCGGGATGGTAACAGATACGCAGTATTTT
clone_size: few; j_call: TRBJ2-7; d_call: .; v_call: TRBV5-1; cdr3_aa: CASSPAGLPYEQYF; cdr3_nt: TGCGCCAGCAGCCCAGCCGGACTTCCCTACGAGCAGTACTTC
clone_size: few; j_call: TRBJ2-3; d_call: .; v_call: TRBV24-1; cdr3_aa: CATSDLKAEPTDTQYF; cdr3_nt: TGTGCCACCAGTGATTTGAAGGCGGAGCCCACAGATACGCAGTATTTT
clone_size: .; j_call: TRBJ1-2; d_call: .; v_call: TRBV28; cdr3_aa: CASSLNEEGYGYTF; cdr3_nt: TGTGCCAGCAGTTTAAATGAGGAGGGCTATGGCTACACCTTC
clone_size: .; j_call: TRBJ2-1; d_call: TRBD2; v_call: TRBV12-3/TRBV12-4; cdr3_aa: CASTLSGSLFF; cdr3_nt: TGTGCCAGCACCTTAAGCGGGAGTCTGTTCTTC